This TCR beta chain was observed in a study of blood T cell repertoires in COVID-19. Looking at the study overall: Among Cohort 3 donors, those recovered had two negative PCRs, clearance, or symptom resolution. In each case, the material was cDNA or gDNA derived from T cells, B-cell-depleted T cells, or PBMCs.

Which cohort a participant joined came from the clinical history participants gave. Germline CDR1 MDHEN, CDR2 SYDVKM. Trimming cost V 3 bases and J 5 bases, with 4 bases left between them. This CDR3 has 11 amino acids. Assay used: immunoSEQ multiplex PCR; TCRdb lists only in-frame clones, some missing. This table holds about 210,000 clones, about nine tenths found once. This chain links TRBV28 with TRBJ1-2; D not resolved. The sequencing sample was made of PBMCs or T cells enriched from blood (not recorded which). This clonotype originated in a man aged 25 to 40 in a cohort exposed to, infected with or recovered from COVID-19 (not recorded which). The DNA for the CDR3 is TGTGCCAGCAGTTTCCCGTATGGCTACACCTTC. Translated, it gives CASSFPYGYTF.